A few counts support the clone carrying this T cell receptor (beta chain). Its cognate antigen is unknown. TCRdb passed the 5' RACE reads through MiXCR, listing each CDR3 protein once. Among roughly 670,000 distinct CDR3 sequences listed, 15% to 20% were seen once. This entry comes from a study of CD8 T cells in ankylosing spondylitis. Study-wide points: There was a TCR beta motif, made of several highly homologous variants, that appeared characteristic of ankylosing spondylitis blood.

V shed 5 bases and J shed 0 bases, with 23 bases lying between them. This CDR3 spans 19 amino acids. Germline V lookup: CDR1 SGHAT, CDR2 FQDESV (reference sequence). The origin of this receptor is a male donor with ankylosing spondylitis. J is TRBJ2-1 and V is TRBV11-1; D is possibly TRBD1 or TRBD2 (5 bases each). The source material was blood, either unsorted or a sorted T cell fraction (not recorded which). The CDR3 DNA sequence: TGTGCCAGCAGCCTGGGGGAGTGGACTGATTACAGCTCCTACAATGAGCAGTTCTTC. It translates to CASSLGEWTDYSSYNEQFF.